The clone carrying this TCR beta chain was recorded at least ten times. Its antigen is not identified. This specimen belongs to a study of CD8 T cells in ankylosing spondylitis. The CDR3 consists of 15 residues. Germline V CDR1 and CDR2: SGDLS, YYNGEE. Between the trimmed V and J ends, which lost 0 bases and 1 base, there was a span of 7 bases. Broader study findings: Seemingly distinctive of ankylosing spondylitis blood was a TCR beta motif formed by eight highly homologous variants.

With molecular barcodes, quantitative 5'-RACE was used to make the TCR beta libraries. One entry per CDR3 protein, called by TCRdb with MiXCR from the 5' RACE reads. In the table there are tens of thousands of distinct CDR3 sequences, 2% to 3% of which are singletons. This clonotype originated in a female donor with ankylosing spondylitis or in good health (not recorded which). This rearrangement joins TRBV9 to TRBJ1-4; the D is unclear. The material sequenced was blood, either unsorted or a sorted T cell fraction (not recorded which). The CDR3 loop reads CASSVGLGTNEKLFF. For the CDR3, the DNA is TGTGCCAGCAGCGTAGGGTTGGGAACTAATGAAAAACTGTTTTTT.